The rows below give T cell receptor beta chains drawn from one sample of a study of blood T cell repertoires in COVID-19. Only in-frame clones appear in the TCRdb table, and some are missing; sequencing was by immunoSEQ multiplex PCR. This sample yields about 170,000 clones, of which more than 65% are seen a single time; under 12% belongs to the top ten. The sequencing input was peripheral blood. Receptor source: a woman aged 80 or over with active or convalescent COVID-19. CDR3s include the opening cysteine and the closing phenylalanine or tryptophan. The D gene is left open where the match is weak. Some rows mark clone size as missing; the rest say once, few, many or name a class of expanded clone.

- | TRBJ1-4 | - | TRBV12-3/TRBV12-4 | TGTGCCAGCAGTGGACGGGCGGGAGAAAAACTGTTTTTT | CASSGRAGEKLFF
- | TRBJ1-2 | TRBD1 | TRBV2 | TGTGCCAGCAGGGCGGACAGGGGGGGAACTAACTATGGCTACACCTTC | CASRADRGGTNYGYTF
- | TRBJ1-2 | - | TRBV6-1 | TGTGCCAGCAGTGAAAGGGTCCGTGGCGGGGGCTACACCTTC | CASSERVRGGGYTF
- | TRBJ2-3 | TRBD2 | TRBV3-1/TRBV3-2 | TGTGCCAGCAACCTTGCTAGCGGGAGGGGAGAAGATACGCAGTATTTT | CASNLASGRGEDTQYF
- | TRBJ1-1 | - | TRBV7-3 | TGTGCCAGCAGCTTAATGGCAGGGTTGGAGAACACTGAAGCTTTCTTT | CASSLMAGLENTEAFF
- | TRBJ2-7 | TRBD1 | TRBV5-1 | TGCGCCAGCAGCGCACAACAGGGGGCGGGTGAGCAGTACTTC | CASSAQQGAGEQYF
- | TRBJ2-3 | - | TRBV5-4 | TGTGCCAGCAGCTTGGTTACAGGGCCCACAGATACGCAGTATTTT | CASSLVTGPTDTQYF
few | TRBJ1-1 | TRBD1 | TRBV7-2 | TGTGCCAGCAGTTTCCGGGACAGGGGTAATACTGAAGCTTTCTTT | CASSFRDRGNTEAFF
- | TRBJ2-3 | - | TRBV5-1 | TGCGCCAGCAGCCCGACACAACCATCAGATACGCAGTATTTT | CASSPTQPSDTQYF
- | TRBJ2-7 | - | TRBV28 | TGTGCCAGCATCCAGACCGGGGGTAACTACGAGCAGTACTTC | CASIQTGGNYEQYF
- | TRBJ2-3 | TRBD1 | TRBV11-2 | TGTGCCAGCAGCTCAGGGGGACGCCAACATACGCAGTATTTT | CASSSGGRQHTQYF
- | TRBJ2-7 | TRBD2 | TRBV28 | TGTGCCAGCAGTGGGGGACTAGCGAGGTCCTACGAGCAGTACTTC | CASSGGLARSYEQYF
- | TRBJ2-7 | - | TRBV7-3 | TGTGCCAGCAGCGGGCAGACAGCCTCCTACGAGCAGTACTTC | CASSGQTASYEQYF